The 21 T cell receptor beta chains in this list originate from one sample, sequenced in a study of blood T cells in healthy people across ages. The second PCR ran roughly 6 to 12 cycles with a sample-barcoded 5' primer and J-beta primers. TCRdb reprocessed the 5' RACE reads with MiXCR, giving one entry per CDR3 protein. The table lists around 1,500,000 distinct CDR3 sequences, 40% to 50% of them singletons. Sequenced material: blood. These receptors all come from a woman between 18 and 30 years old in good health.

This rearrangement joins TRBV29-1 to TRBJ1-1; D remains ambiguous. V was pared by 2 bases and J by 1 base, with 8 bases between. CDR1 and CDR2 from the germline V gene are SQVTM and ANQGSEA. This CDR3 is 13 amino acids long. The chain's CDR3 is CSVERWGNTEAFF. The CDR3 nucleotides read TGCAGCGTTGAACGGTGGGGGAACACTGAAGCTTTCTTT.

Of note for this clonotype: Relative to the germline gene, one junction end is altered; a read error may explain this. The chain joins TRBV30 to TRBJ1-2, with a possible D match to TRBD1 (5 bases). The CDR3 is made up of 11 amino acids. The germline V gene has CDR1 GTSNPN and CDR2 SVGIG (reference sequence). The CDR3 coding sequence is TGTGCCGGGAGTCAGGGTTATGGCTACACCTTC. It codes for CAGSQGYGYTF.

The chain is built from TRBV6-6 and TRBJ1-2, with D uncertain. The V and J ends lost 5 bases and 9 bases respectively, with 10 bases between them. Germline V CDR1 and CDR2: MNHNY, SVGAGI (reference sequence). CDR3 length equals 11 residues. The DNA for the CDR3 is TGTGCCAGCAGTGAGACCCTTCGCTACACCTTC. It specifies CASSETLRYTF.

This clonotype was seen more than once but under ten times. The rearrangement joins TRBV11-1 to TRBJ2-1; 13 bases match TRBD2. This CDR3 is built from 18 residues. V shed 0 bases and J 8 bases; nucleotides not matched to a gene: 10. Germline CDR1 and CDR2: SGHAT and FQDESV (reference sequence). The CDR3 DNA sequence: TGTGCCAGCAGCTTAGCCCGTACTAGCGGGGGGGGAGTGGATGAGCAGTTCTTC. Translating gives CASSLARTSGGGVDEQFF.

This clonotype was counted only a few times. The gene calls are TRBV4-2 and TRBJ2-1, with D perhaps being TRBD1 or TRBD2 (6 bases each). Germline V gene lookup returns CDR1 LGHNA and CDR2 YNFKEQ. The CDR3 is made up of 16 amino acids. V shed 1 base and J shed 10 bases, with 20 bases lying between them. This CDR3 reads CASSQVEGGALGEQFF. The CDR3 DNA follows: TGTGCCAGCAGCCAAGTCGAGGGGGGCGCCTTGGGGGAGCAGTTCTTC.

The genes are TRBV20-1 and TRBJ2-4; 7 positions agree with TRBD1. This CDR3 has 15 amino acids. Unmatched junction bases numbered 9, after V lost 5 bases and J lost 2 bases. Germline CDR1 and CDR2: DFQATT and SNEGSKA (reference sequence). CDR3 loop: CSAQGDGSTKNIQYF. As DNA, the CDR3 is TGCAGTGCTCAGGGGGACGGTTCAACCAAAAACATTCAGTACTTC.

The rearrangement uses TRBV27 and TRBJ1-4; TRBD1 might be the D (6 bases). Per germline, CDR1 MNHEY and CDR2 SMNVEV (reference sequence). The CDR3 covers 15 residues. The ends were cut back, 6 bases at V and 12 bases at J, with 23 bases in the middle. CDR3 nucleotide sequence: TGTGCCAGCAGACCCCGGTGGGGATCGAAGGGGGAACTGTTTTTT. It codes for CASRPRWGSKGELFF.

This rearrangement joins TRBV15 to TRBJ2-5; 7 positions agree with TRBD2. The CDR3 extends over 15 amino acids. Germline V gene sequence: CDR1 LNHNV, CDR2 YYDKDF (reference sequence). Trimming took 2 bases from V and 5 from J; bases not matched to a gene: 8. The CDR3 loop reads CATSRLGLGGETQYF. For the CDR3, the DNA is TGTGCCACCAGCAGACTTGGACTAGGAGGGGAGACCCAGTACTTC.

The chain couples TRBV6-6 to TRBJ1-5, with 8 nucleotides matching TRBD1. The V and J ends lost 7 bases and 2 bases, in that order; junction bases with no gene match: 7. The CDR3 is 15 amino acids. Germline V gene lookup returns CDR1 MNHNY and CDR2 SVGAGI (reference sequence). The CDR3 nucleotides read TGTGCCAGCAAAATGGACAGGGTGGGCAATCAGCCCCAGCATTTT. Encoded protein: CASKMDRVGNQPQHF.

V usage is TRBV28 and J usage is TRBJ1-2; the D is unclear. With 7 bases removed from V and 5 bases from J, the gap between germline ends came to 14 bases. The CDR3 totals 13 residues. Germline-derived CDR1 and CDR2 are MDHEN and SYDVKM. This CDR3 is CASNPGKAYGYTF. The DNA for the CDR3 is TGTGCCAGCAACCCGGGGAAGGCATATGGCTACACCTTC.

This chain links TRBV11-2 with TRBJ2-1; the D gene is possibly TRBD1 (6 bases). The CDR3 spans 19 residues. V lost 5 bases and J lost 8, with 31 bases in between. Germline CDR1 reads SGHAT; CDR2 reads FQNNGV. The CDR3 DNA sequence: TGTGCCAGCAGCCCAGGACCTACTCTAACAGGGCCCACCAGGGATGAGCAGTTCTTC. Amino acid sequence: CASSPGPTLTGPTRDEQFF.

A few counts support this clonotype. The gene calls are TRBV20-1 and TRBJ2-1; the match to TRBD1 covers 8 bases. This CDR3 has 16 residues. Germline values: CDR1 DFQATT, CDR2 SNEGSKA (reference sequence). The V segment lost 0 bases and the J segment 6 bases; nucleotides outside the gene matches: 10. CDR3 DNA sequence: TGCAGTGCTAGAGATTCCCAGGGGGCGCGGGGCAATGAGCAGTTCTTC. Its translation: CSARDSQGARGNEQFF.

J is TRBJ1-2 and V is TRBV6-1; D perhaps matches TRBD1 (6 bases). The V gene's germline CDR1 is MNHNS and CDR2 SASEGT. This CDR3 has 17 amino acids. Trimming removed 1 base at V and 8 bases at J, with 23 bases between. The DNA for the CDR3 is TGTGCCAGCAGTGAAGAGACTTTTACAGGGACCCAAGACGGCTACACCTTC. Translating gives CASSEETFTGTQDGYTF.

The table lists this clonotype with a few counts. The chain combines TRBV28 with TRBJ2-4; D perhaps matches TRBD2 (6 bases). Germline V lookup: CDR1 MDHEN, CDR2 SYDVKM. The CDR3 spans 14 residues. Trimming cost V 6 bases and J 6 bases, with 15 bases left between them. The CDR3 region has the DNA TGTGCCAGCAGGCCTACGGGGGAATTAAACATTCAGTACTTC. This gives the protein CASRPTGELNIQYF. The full variable domain, in which reference TRBV28 and TRBJ2-4 provide the parts outside the CDR3, is DVKVTQSSRYLVKRTGEKVFLECVQDMDHENMFWYRQDPGLGLRLIYFSYDVKMKEKGDIPEGYSVSREKKERFSLILESASTNQTSMYLCASRPTGELNIQYFGAGTRLSVL.

This clonotype was detected only a few times. The chain employs TRBV2 and TRBJ2-3; D not resolved. CDR1 is SNHLY, CDR2 FYNNEI, per germline. The CDR3 consists of 14 residues. V was shortened by 9 bases and J by 1 base, with 14 bases between the two germline ends. The CDR3 region has the DNA TGTGCCAGTGACCTTGCTGGAGGCACAGATACGCAGTATTTT. Translation gives CASDLAGGTDTQYF.

The chain is built from TRBV6-6 and TRBJ2-7; the D is unclear. V lost 2 bases to trimming and J lost 0 bases, with 11 bases between them. The CDR3 sequence is 15 residues long. CDR1 is MNHNY, CDR2 SVGAGI, per germline (reference sequence). CDR3 sequence (DNA): TGTGCCAGCAGTTACGCAGAAACTGCCTCCTACGAGCAGTACTTC. Amino acid sequence: CASSYAETASYEQYF.

This clonotype came up a few times. The chain employs TRBV27 and TRBJ2-7, with D perhaps given as TRBD1 or TRBD2 (5 bases each). CDR3 length: 13 amino acids. Germline V gene data show CDR1 as MNHEY and CDR2 as SMNVEV (reference sequence). Trimming took 4 bases from V and 2 from J, leaving 9 bases between them. The CDR3 nucleotides read TGTGCCAGCAGTTGGGACGGGGCCTACGAGCAGTACTTC. Translating it yields CASSWDGAYEQYF.

This chain uses TRBV5-1 with TRBJ2-1, with TRBD1 matching 9 bases. Judging by the DNA end, TRBJ2-7 fits better; the J call may be wrong. The CDR3 is made up of 16 amino acids. Per the germline V gene, CDR1 is SGHRS and CDR2 is YFSETQ. The CDR3 loop is CASSLGDRALYNEQYF. DNA of the CDR3: TGCGCCAGCAGCTTGGGGGACAGGGCCCTTTACAATGAGCAGTACTTC.

Only a few counts were recorded for this clonotype. The V call is TRBV28, the J call TRBJ2-7, with TRBD1 identical over 7 bases. Germline-derived CDR1 and CDR2 are MDHEN and SYDVKM. This CDR3 has 12 residues. The trim removed 11 bases at V and 3 bases at J, leaving 7 bases unmatched. The DNA for the CDR3 is TGTGCCTGCCGGGACAGCCTCTACGAGCAGTACTTC. Its protein is CACRDSLYEQYF.

This rearrangement joins TRBV12-3 or TRBV12-4 to TRBJ2-7; TRBD2 aligns across 11 bases. CDR3 length equals 16 residues. V was pared by 6 bases and J by 2 bases, with 9 bases of the junction left unmatched. The CDR3 region is CASSPKASGRTYEQYF. CDR3 DNA sequence: TGTGCCAGCAGCCCGAAGGCTAGCGGGAGGACCTACGAGCAGTACTTC.

The chain carries TRBV2 and TRBJ2-2; 7 positions agree with TRBD1. CDR3 length: 16 residues. Losses at the gene ends were 6 bases for V and 1 base for J; bases not matched to a gene: 8. Germline V gene lookup returns CDR1 SNHLY and CDR2 FYNNEI. The CDR3 DNA follows: TGTGCCAGCAGCGCAAGCCGGGACAGGAACACCGGGGAGCTGTTTTTT. Protein product: CASSASRDRNTGELFF.